The 30 T cell receptor beta chains listed next were all sequenced from one sample in a study of shared clonotypes between healthy human individuals (dated by TCRdb to about 2020). CD8 naive samples were CD45RO-negative cells positively selected for CCR7, giving a CD45RA+CCR7+ population that excluded TemRA cells. Libraries were prepared through the immunoSEQ multiplex PCR assay. TCRdb provides this immuneACCESS table in a form limited to in-frame rearrangements. Some clones are lacking; in checked studies, under half of them reflect an unresolved V gene, and why the rest are absent is not known. The sample table lists approximately 1.9 million clones, 93% of them with a count of one. Less than 2% of the sample rests with the top ten. The sample comprised naive CD8+ T cells from PBMCs. The sample's cell subset or site, from its label and the paper: CD45RA+CCR7+. These receptor sequences come from a man between 18 and 29 years old in good health. Some clones in this sample may be carry-over from other donors' samples.

The chain couples TRBV6-1 to TRBJ1-2, with 7 bases lining up with TRBD1. Trimming took 3 bases from V and 8 from J; bases not matched to a gene: 12. Per germline, CDR1 MNHNS and CDR2 SASEGT. This CDR3 comprises 15 residues. DNA for the CDR3: TGTGCCAGCAGTGAGGGGGACAGCTTGATTCAAGGCTACACCTTC. It encodes CASSEGDSLIQGYTF.

The chain combines TRBV27 with TRBJ2-5; D might be TRBD1 (5 bases). The V end was cut by 3 bases, the J end by 4 bases, with 9 bases between. The germline gives CDR1 MNHEY, CDR2 SMNVEV (reference sequence). The CDR3 length is 13 residues. The CDR3 here is CASSLGRAETQYF. The CDR3 region has the DNA TGTGCCAGCAGTTTGGGCAGGGCAGAGACCCAGTACTTC.

This rearrangement joins TRBV6-6 to TRBJ1-2; 10 nucleotides align to TRBD1. V was pared by 2 bases and J by 4 bases, with 4 bases of the junction left unmatched. The germline V gene encodes CDR1 MNHNY and CDR2 SVGAGI (reference sequence). This CDR3 spans 15 amino acids. The CDR3 is CASSYGTGEAYGYTF. CDR3 nucleotides: TGTGCCAGCAGTTACGGGACAGGGGAGGCCTATGGCTACACCTTC.

The chain combines TRBV28 with TRBJ1-5, with TRBD1 matching 9 bases. J was trimmed by 0 bases and V by 4 bases; bases with no gene match: 10. CDR3 length equals 18 residues. Per germline, CDR1 MDHEN and CDR2 SYDVKM. The CDR3 protein is CASSSGQGTLYSNQPQHF. Written as DNA, the CDR3 is TGTGCCAGCAGTTCTGGACAGGGGACCCTTTATAGCAATCAGCCCCAGCATTTT. Full variable domain (outside the CDR3, taken from reference TRBV28 and TRBJ1-5): DVKVTQSSRYLVKRTGEKVFLECVQDMDHENMFWYRQDPGLGLRLIYFSYDVKMKEKGDIPEGYSVSREKKERFSLILESASTNQTSMYLCASSSGQGTLYSNQPQHFGDGTRLSIL.

The chain recombines TRBV28 with TRBJ1-2, with 10 bases fitting TRBD1. Germline CDR1 reads MDHEN; CDR2 reads SYDVKM. The CDR3 is made up of 16 amino acids. The junction had 13 bases not matched to a gene; V was cut back by 5 bases and J by 7 bases. CDR3 region: CASSPHRDRGLTGYTF. Here the CDR3 DNA reads TGTGCCAGCAGTCCTCACCGCGACAGGGGGCTGACTGGCTACACCTTC.

The chain combines TRBV5-6 with TRBJ2-5; D may be TRBD1 (5 bases). Trimming removed 7 bases at V and 5 bases at J, with 21 bases between. Germline V gene sequence: CDR1 SGHDT, CDR2 YYEEEE. There are 15 residues in the CDR3. The CDR3 nucleotides are TGTGCCAGCGCAAAGGGCCTGTTCAAGGGGGAGACCCAGTACTTC. Protein product: CASAKGLFKGETQYF.

The J gene is TRBJ1-2, the V gene TRBV15; D perhaps matches TRBD1 (5 bases). Germline V CDR1 and CDR2: LNHNV, YYDKDF (reference sequence). The CDR3 length is 15 residues. The V gene lost 1 base and the J gene lost 9 bases, with 18 bases spanning the gap. The CDR3 sequence is CATSRADAAVGRYTF. The CDR3, as DNA: TGTGCCACCAGCAGAGCGGACGCTGCTGTGGGACGCTACACCTTC. Filled out from reference TRBV15 and TRBJ1-2, the complete variable domain reads DAMVIQNPRYQVTQFGKPVTLSCSQTLNHNVMYWYQQKSSQAPKLLFHYYDKDFNNEADTPDNFQSRRPNTSFCFLDIRSPGLGDTAMYLCATSRADAAVGRYTFGSGTRLTVV.

Turning to this clone: This CDR3 is also generated by other DNA sequences in the sample. The chain couples TRBV27 to TRBJ1-1; TRBD1 might be the D (6 bases). Germline V CDR1 and CDR2: MNHEY, SMNVEV (reference sequence). CDR3 size: 14 residues. The germline V and J ends were trimmed by 7 bases and 2 bases, with 14 bases remaining between them. CDR3 bases: TGTGCCAGCACGAAAACAGGGTCTAACACTGAAGCTTTCTTT. Translation: CASTKTGSNTEAFF.

This sequence joins TRBV28 and TRBJ2-5; 7 nucleotides align to TRBD1. This CDR3 has 17 amino acids. V shed 3 bases, J shed 2 bases, and the junction held 12 bases outside the gene matches. Per the germline V gene, CDR1 is MDHEN and CDR2 is SYDVKM. The CDR3 sequence is CASSLVRRGKNQETQYF. The CDR3 coding sequence is TGTGCCAGCAGTTTGGTTCGCAGGGGGAAAAATCAAGAGACCCAGTACTTC.

Here the CDR3 DNA reads TGTGCCAGCAGCTCGCACTGGGGTTTGAACACTGAAGCTTTCTTT. Translating gives CASSSHWGLNTEAFF. The gene calls are TRBV7-2 and TRBJ1-1; D not resolved. Trimming cost V 4 bases and J 0 bases, with 12 bases left between them. Germline CDR1 is SGHTA and CDR2 is FQGNSA. The CDR3 sequence is 15 residues long.

The genes are TRBV6-5 and TRBJ2-7; possibly TRBD2 for D (6 bases). CDR1 is MNHEY, CDR2 SVGAGI, per germline. The V gene lost 6 bases and the J gene lost 5 bases, with 14 bases spanning the gap. The CDR3 is 13 amino acids. The CDR3 is CASSPGVVDEQYF. The DNA for the CDR3 is TGTGCCAGCAGCCCGGGAGTGGTGGACGAGCAGTACTTC.

The chain uses TRBV9 and TRBJ1-1, with D uncertain. CDR3 length: 15 residues. V was clipped by 0 bases and J by 11 bases, with 20 bases between them. Per the germline V gene, CDR1 is SGDLS and CDR2 is YYNGEE. The CDR3 loop is CASSVGSDFGLAAFF. DNA of the CDR3: TGTGCCAGCAGCGTAGGAAGTGACTTCGGTCTCGCCGCTTTCTTT.

The V gene is TRBV7-9, the J gene TRBJ2-7, with 7 bases that match TRBD1. V shed 5 bases and J 2 bases; nucleotides not matched to a gene: 9. CDR1 is SEHNR, CDR2 FQNEAQ, per germline (reference sequence). There are 15 residues in the CDR3. The CDR3 spells CASSLGSTGTYEQYF. The CDR3 nucleotides are TGTGCCAGCAGCCTCGGATCGACAGGGACCTACGAGCAGTACTTC.

V and J are TRBV7-8 and TRBJ2-5; the D is unclear. The CDR3 is 15 residues long. Per germline, CDR1 SGHVS and CDR2 FQNEAQ. The V end was cut by 4 bases, the J end by 0 bases, with 12 bases between. The CDR3 here is CASSSLERNQETQYF. The CDR3 coding sequence is TGTGCCAGCAGCTCCCTAGAGCGAAACCAAGAGACCCAGTACTTC. Using reference TRBV7-8 and TRBJ2-5 for the parts outside the CDR3, the full variable domain is GAGVSQSPRYKVAKRGQDVALRCDPISGHVSLFWYQQALGQGPEFLTYFQNEAQLDKSGLPSDRFFAERPEGSVSTLKIQRTQQEDSAVYLCASSSLERNQETQYFGPGTRLLVL.

In nucleotides, the CDR3 is TGTGCCAGCAGCCAATGGACAGGGGAGAACACTGAAGCTTTCTTT. Amino acid sequence: CASSQWTGENTEAFF. This chain connects TRBV9 to TRBJ1-1, with TRBD1 matching over 9 bases. The V gene's germline CDR1 is SGDLS and CDR2 YYNGEE. The CDR3 length is 15 residues. With V trimmed by 4 bases and J by 1 base, 5 bases remained unmatched.

The genes are TRBV2 and TRBJ2-6; tentative D call: TRBD1 (6 bases). CDR1 and CDR2 from the germline V gene are SNHLY and FYNNEI. V dropped 4 bases and J dropped 0 bases, with 13 bases sitting between them. The CDR3 covers 17 residues. This CDR3 reads CASSVDRLSSGANVLTF. The DNA of the CDR3 is TGTGCCAGCAGTGTCGACAGGCTCAGCTCTGGGGCCAACGTCCTGACTTTC.

This sequence joins TRBV29-1 and TRBJ1-2, with D tentatively TRBD1 (5 bases). CDR3 length equals 15 residues. The V gene lost 3 bases and the J gene lost 4 bases, with 18 bases spanning the gap. Germline V gene lookup returns CDR1 SQVTM and CDR2 ANQGSEA. CDR3 residues: CSVEPRTGAIYGYTF. DNA for the CDR3: TGCAGCGTTGAGCCTCGAACAGGAGCCATCTATGGCTACACCTTC.

This chain links TRBV19 with TRBJ1-2, with D possibly matching TRBD1 (6 bases). Germline V CDR1 and CDR2: LNHDA, SQIVND (reference sequence). The CDR3 totals 15 residues. The V end was cut by 0 bases, the J end by 6 bases, with 14 bases between. The CDR3 DNA is TGTGCCAGTAGTATAGATCTGGAAACAGGGAATGGCTACACCTTC. It codes for CASSIDLETGNGYTF.

The chain employs TRBV5-4 and TRBJ1-4; D gene uncertain. This CDR3 has 13 amino acids. Trimming took off 3 bases at V and 8 bases at J, with 11 bases between the two ends. The germline gives CDR1 SGHNT, CDR2 YYREEE (reference sequence). In DNA form, the CDR3 reads TGTGCCAGCAGCTCCCGGCCCGGGGAAAAACTGTTTTTT. Residues: CASSSRPGEKLFF.

This chain links TRBV10-1 with TRBJ2-7; D is perhaps TRBD1 (5 bases). Deletions cut 6 bases from V and 2 bases from J, with 17 bases between. Looked up from germline, CDR1 is WNHNN and CDR2 is SYGVQD (reference sequence). The CDR3 sequence is 15 residues long. This chain's CDR3 is CASRGRQPQAYEQYF. CDR3 sequence (DNA): TGCGCCAGCAGGGGGCGACAGCCACAGGCCTACGAGCAGTACTTC.

The rearrangement links TRBV5-4 to TRBJ2-5; D perhaps matches TRBD2 (5 bases). This CDR3 comprises 13 residues. Germline CDR1 and CDR2: SGHNT and YYREEE (reference sequence). Deletions cut 0 bases from V and 5 bases from J, with 8 bases between. Here the CDR3 DNA reads TGTGCCAGCAGCTTGGAGCGGAGGGAGACCCAGTACTTC. Translation gives CASSLERRETQYF.

The rearrangement uses TRBV6-1 and TRBJ2-1; 8 bases are shared with TRBD2. CDR1 is MNHNS and CDR2 is SASEGT in the germline V gene. The CDR3 length is 14 residues. V dropped 7 bases and J dropped 6; count of bases not matched to a gene: 8. CDR3 sequence: CASTTSGLGNEQFF. As DNA, the CDR3 is TGTGCCAGCACCACCTCGGGACTAGGCAATGAGCAGTTCTTC.

The genes are TRBV9 and TRBJ1-4; D possibly corresponds to TRBD1 (5 bases). CDR1 and CDR2 (germline): SGDLS, YYNGEE. The length of the CDR3 is 15 residues. The germline V and J ends were trimmed by 0 bases and 4 bases, with 10 bases remaining between them. The CDR3 sequence is CASSVDGTHNEKLFF. The CDR3 nucleotides read TGTGCCAGCAGCGTAGATGGGACGCATAATGAAAAACTGTTTTTT.

This sequence joins TRBV15 and TRBJ1-4, with D possibly TRBD1 on 6 matching bases. Trimming stripped 4 bases from V and 7 bases from J, with 16 bases between. The CDR3 is made up of 15 amino acids. Germline lookup yields CDR1 LNHNV and CDR2 YYDKDF (reference sequence). The CDR3 sequence: CATSTGGGRGEKLFF. The CDR3 DNA follows: TGTGCCACCAGCACAGGAGGGGGGCGCGGTGAAAAACTGTTTTTT.

The chain joins TRBV4-1 to TRBJ2-7, with D possibly matching TRBD1 (6 bases). The CDR3 sequence is 14 residues long. Trimming stripped 1 base from V and 5 bases from J, with 12 bases between. CDR1 and CDR2 (germline): MGHRA, YSYEKL. The CDR3 here is CASSQGPGDNEQYF. In nucleotides, the CDR3 is TGCGCCAGCAGCCAAGGCCCAGGGGATAACGAGCAGTACTTC.

This chain links TRBV30 with TRBJ1-1, with D hard to call. This CDR3 contains 15 residues. Trimming shortened V by 2 bases and J by 2 bases, and 15 bases separated the two germline ends. The germline V gene has CDR1 GTSNPN and CDR2 SVGIG (reference sequence). Here the CDR3 reads CAWSIAAGENTEAFF. In DNA form, the CDR3 reads TGTGCCTGGAGTATCGCCGCTGGGGAAAACACTGAAGCTTTCTTT.

The rearrangement links TRBV28 to TRBJ1-5; no reliable D call. V lost 7 bases and J 4 bases, leaving 8 bases between the germline ends. This CDR3 spans 12 amino acids. Germline CDR1 MDHEN, CDR2 SYDVKM. The DNA for the CDR3 is TGTGCCAGCATGGACGTTAATCAGCCCCAGCATTTT. Its protein is CASMDVNQPQHF.

V gene TRBV11-2 combines with J gene TRBJ2-2, with D possibly called TRBD1 or TRBD2 (5 bases each). The CDR3 has 16 amino acids. Germline CDR1 and CDR2: SGHAT and FQNNGV. The V and J ends lost 4 bases and 1 base respectively, with 13 bases between them. CDR3 coding DNA: TGTGCCAGCAGCTGGGGGATTTCGAAGAACACCGGGGAGCTGTTTTTT. Protein sequence: CASSWGISKNTGELFF.

The chain joins TRBV5-8 to TRBJ1-1; 9 bases are shared with TRBD1. Trimming took 5 bases from V and 10 from J; bases not matched to a gene: 12. CDR1 SGHTS and CDR2 YDEGEE come from the germline V gene. There are 14 residues in the CDR3. The CDR3 DNA is TGTGCCAGCAGTCCCCGGACAGGGGTCTTCGGAGCTTTCTTT. Translating gives CASSPRTGVFGAFF. The full variable domain, rest sourced from reference TRBV5-8 and TRBJ1-1, is EAGVTQSPTHLIKTRGQQATLRCSPISGHTSVYWYQQALGLGLQFLLWYDEGEERNRGNFPPRFSGRQFPNYSSELNVNALELEDSALYLCASSPRTGVFGAFFGQGTRLTVV.

The chain carries TRBV7-8 and TRBJ2-1, with 8 bases that match TRBD2. V trimming: 2 bases; J trimming: 8 bases; junction bases outside the gene matches: 8. CDR3 length equals 15 residues. Germline values: CDR1 SGHVS, CDR2 FQNEAQ. The CDR3 coding sequence is TGTGCCAGCAGCTTAAGTCTAGCGGGTGACTATGAGCAGTTCTTC. Its protein is CASSLSLAGDYEQFF.